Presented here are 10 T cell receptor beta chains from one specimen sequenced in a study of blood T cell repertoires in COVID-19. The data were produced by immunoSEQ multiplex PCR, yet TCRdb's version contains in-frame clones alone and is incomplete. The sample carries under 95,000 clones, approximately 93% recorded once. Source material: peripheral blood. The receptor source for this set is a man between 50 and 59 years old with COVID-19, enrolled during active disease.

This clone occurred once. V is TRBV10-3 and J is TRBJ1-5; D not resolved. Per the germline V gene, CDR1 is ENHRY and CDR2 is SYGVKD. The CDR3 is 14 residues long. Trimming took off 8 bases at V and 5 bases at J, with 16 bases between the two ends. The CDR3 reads CAISKYEVDQPQHF. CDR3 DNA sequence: TGTGCCATCTCGAAATATGAAGTAGATCAGCCCCAGCATTTT.

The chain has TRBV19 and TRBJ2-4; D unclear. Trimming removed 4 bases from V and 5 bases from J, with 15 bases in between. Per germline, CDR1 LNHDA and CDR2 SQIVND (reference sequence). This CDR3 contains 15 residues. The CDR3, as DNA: TGTGCCAGTAGTAATCGTTACCCGGGTCAAAACATTCAGTACTTC. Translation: CASSNRYPGQNIQYF.

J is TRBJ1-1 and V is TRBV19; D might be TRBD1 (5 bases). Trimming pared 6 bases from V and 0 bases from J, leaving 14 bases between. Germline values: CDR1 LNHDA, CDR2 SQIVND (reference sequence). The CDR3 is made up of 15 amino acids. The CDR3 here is CASSPVGGMNTEAFF. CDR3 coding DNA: TGTGCCAGTAGCCCCGTCGGGGGGATGAACACTGAAGCTTTCTTT.

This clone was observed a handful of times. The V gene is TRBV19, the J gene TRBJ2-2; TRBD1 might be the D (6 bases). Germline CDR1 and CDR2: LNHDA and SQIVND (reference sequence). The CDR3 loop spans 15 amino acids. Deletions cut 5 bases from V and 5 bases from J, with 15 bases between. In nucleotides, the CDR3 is TGTGCCAGTAGTGTGACAGGAAGGGGAACCGGGGAGCTGTTTTTT. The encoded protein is CASSVTGRGTGELFF.

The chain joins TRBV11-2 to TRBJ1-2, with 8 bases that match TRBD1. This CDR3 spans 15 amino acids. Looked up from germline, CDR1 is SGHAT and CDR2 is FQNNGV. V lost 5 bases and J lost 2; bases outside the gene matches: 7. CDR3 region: CASSTGGGRNYGYTF. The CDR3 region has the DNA TGTGCCAGCAGCACAGGGGGGGGAAGAAACTATGGCTACACCTTC. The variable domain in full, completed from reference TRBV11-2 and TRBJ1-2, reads EAGVAQSPRYKIIEKRQSVAFWCNPISGHATLYWYQQILGQGPKLLIQFQNNGVVDDSQLPKDRFSAERLKGVDSTLKIQPAKLEDSAVYLCASSTGGGRNYGYTFGSGTRLTVV.

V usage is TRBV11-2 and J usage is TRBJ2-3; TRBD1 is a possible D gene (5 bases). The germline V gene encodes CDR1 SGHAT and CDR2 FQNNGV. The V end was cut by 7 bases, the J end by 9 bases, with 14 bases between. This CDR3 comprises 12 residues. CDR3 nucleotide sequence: TGTGCCAGCACCTCCGTGGGGCGCACGCAGTATTTT. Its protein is CASTSVGRTQYF.

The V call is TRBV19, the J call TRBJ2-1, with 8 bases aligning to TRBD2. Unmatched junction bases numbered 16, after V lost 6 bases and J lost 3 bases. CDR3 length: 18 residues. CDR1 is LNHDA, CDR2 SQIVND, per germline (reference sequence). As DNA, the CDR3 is TGTGCCAGTAGCGTCTATGGTCGAAGCGGGAGAGTCTACAATGAGCAGTTCTTC. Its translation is CASSVYGRSGRVYNEQFF.

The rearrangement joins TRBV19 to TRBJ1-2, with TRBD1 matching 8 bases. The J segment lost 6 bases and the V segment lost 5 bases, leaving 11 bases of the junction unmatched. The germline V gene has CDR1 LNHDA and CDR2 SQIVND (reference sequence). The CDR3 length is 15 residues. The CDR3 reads CASSSLQGAGDGYTF. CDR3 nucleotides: TGTGCCAGTAGTTCCCTTCAGGGGGCTGGCGATGGCTACACCTTC.

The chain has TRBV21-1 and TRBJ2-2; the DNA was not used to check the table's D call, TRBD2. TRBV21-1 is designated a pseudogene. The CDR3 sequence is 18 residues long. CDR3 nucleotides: TGTGCCAGCAGCACCTCGACTAGCGCCCCCCCTAGAACCGGGGAGCTGTTTTTT. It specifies CASSTSTSAPPRTGELFF.

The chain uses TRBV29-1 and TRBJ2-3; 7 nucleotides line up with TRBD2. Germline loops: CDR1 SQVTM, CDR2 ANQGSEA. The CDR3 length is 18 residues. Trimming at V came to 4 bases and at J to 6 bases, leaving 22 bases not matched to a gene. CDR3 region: CSVVGLAELSGGQDTQYF. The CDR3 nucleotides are TGCAGCGTTGTAGGTCTAGCGGAACTCTCAGGTGGGCAGGATACGCAGTATTTT.